These 8 T cell receptor beta chains were all obtained from the same sample, sequenced in a study of blood T cells in healthy people across ages. Primers used in a second PCR of about 6 to 11 cycles were a sample-barcoded 5' primer and a J-beta primer mix. TCRdb passed the 5' RACE reads through MiXCR, listing each CDR3 protein once. Of over 1,500,000 distinct CDR3 sequences in the sample, around 50% are singletons; the top ten hold 2% to 2.5%. Input material: blood. Receptor source: a woman aged 40 to 49 in good health.

This clonotype has more than one count but fewer than ten. V gene TRBV5-8 combines with J gene TRBJ2-7; D gene uncertain. The V gene's germline CDR1 is SGHTS and CDR2 YDEGEE. This CDR3 contains 12 residues. Trimming left V 4 bases short and J 12 bases short, with 17 bases between. CDR3 coding DNA: TGTGCCAGCAGCCGCCGTGGAGACAAACCGTACTTC. This sequence encodes CASSRRGDKPYF.

The chain recombines TRBV29-1 with TRBJ2-3; maybe TRBD2 (7 bases). This CDR3 is 14 amino acids long. V was cut by 0 bases and J by 6 bases, with 13 bases left in between. CDR1 is SQVTM and CDR2 is ANQGSEA in the germline V gene. The DNA of the CDR3 is TGCAGCGTTGAAGATGGGGGGGCTCGGGATACGCAGTATTTT. The encoded protein is CSVEDGGARDTQYF.

This CDR3 is CASSYSNLAGMGETQYF. The CDR3, as DNA: TGTGCCAGCAGTTACTCGAATCTAGCGGGGATGGGAGAGACCCAGTACTTC. This chain joins TRBV6-6 and TRBJ2-5; 9 positions agree with TRBD2. Germline trimming cut 0 bases from V and 4 bases from J; bases unmatched to any gene: 9. CDR1 is MNHNY and CDR2 is SVGAGI in the germline V gene (reference sequence). The CDR3 has 17 residues.

J is TRBJ1-1 and V is TRBV24-1, with TRBD1 as a possible D gene (5 bases). Per germline, CDR1 KGHDR and CDR2 SFDVKD. Trimming removed 4 bases at V and 8 bases at J, with 16 bases between. This CDR3 is 14 amino acids long. This CDR3 is CATSDPTGIGEAFF. CDR3 sequence (DNA): TGTGCCACCAGTGACCCTACAGGAATCGGCGAAGCTTTCTTT.

This clonotype appeared a few times. The rearrangement links TRBV6-6 to TRBJ1-2, with a weak D call TRBD1 (6 bases). Germline V gene sequence: CDR1 MNHNY, CDR2 SVGAGI (reference sequence). CDR3 size: 11 residues. V lost 11 bases and J lost 6, with 13 bases in between. For the CDR3, the DNA is TGTGCCTATGGGGGGGGCCATGGCTACACCTTC. This encodes CAYGGGHGYTF.

This chain joins TRBV28 and TRBJ1-1; D ambiguous. Trimming took 5 bases from V and 4 from J, leaving 8 bases between them. This CDR3 has 12 residues. Per germline, CDR1 MDHEN and CDR2 SYDVKM. The DNA of the CDR3 is TGTGCCAGCAGTCCCGTAGGCACTGAAGCTTTCTTT. This sequence encodes CASSPVGTEAFF.

This chain links TRBV4-3 with TRBJ2-6, with D unresolved. Germline V gives CDR1 LGHNA, CDR2 YSLEER. V lost 0 bases to trimming and J lost 2 bases, with 8 bases between them. The CDR3 spans 16 residues. For the CDR3, the DNA is TGCGCCAGCAGCCAAGATCACCAAACTGGGGCCAACGTCCTGACTTTC. As protein: CASSQDHQTGANVLTF.

The chain couples TRBV27 to TRBJ2-3; D not resolved. CDR1 is MNHEY and CDR2 is SMNVEV in the germline V gene (reference sequence). Trimming removed 4 bases at V and 4 bases at J, with 12 bases between. This CDR3 has 14 residues. The CDR3 sequence is CASSSRARADTQYF. The CDR3 DNA reads TGTGCCAGCAGTTCCCGCGCAAGGGCAGATACGCAGTATTTT.